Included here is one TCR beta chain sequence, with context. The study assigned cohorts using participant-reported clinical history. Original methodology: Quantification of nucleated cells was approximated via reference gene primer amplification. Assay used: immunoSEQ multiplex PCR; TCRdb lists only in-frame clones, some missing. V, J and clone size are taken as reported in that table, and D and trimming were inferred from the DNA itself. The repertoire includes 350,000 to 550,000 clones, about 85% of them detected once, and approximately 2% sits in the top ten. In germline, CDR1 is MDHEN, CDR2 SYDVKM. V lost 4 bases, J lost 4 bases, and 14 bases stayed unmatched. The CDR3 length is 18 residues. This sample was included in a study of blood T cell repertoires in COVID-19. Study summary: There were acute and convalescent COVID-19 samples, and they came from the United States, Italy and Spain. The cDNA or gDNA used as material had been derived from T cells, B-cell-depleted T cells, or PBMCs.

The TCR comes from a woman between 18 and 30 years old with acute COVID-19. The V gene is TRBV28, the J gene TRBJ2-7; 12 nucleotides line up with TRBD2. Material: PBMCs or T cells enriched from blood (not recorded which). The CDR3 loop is CASSSLTSGRSAPYEQYF. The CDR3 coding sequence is TGTGCCAGCAGTTCACTCACTAGCGGGAGGAGTGCCCCGTACGAGCAGTACTTC.